This TCR beta chain stems from a study of T cell changes during pregnancy in multiple sclerosis. The germline V gene encodes CDR1 SGDLS and CDR2 YYNGEE. J lost 1 base, V lost 1 base, and 3 bases had no gene match. This CDR3 has 15 amino acids. Only in-frame clones appear in the TCRdb table, and some are missing; sequencing was by immunoSEQ multiplex PCR. The table includes fewer than 110,000 clones, roughly nine tenths detected once. This chain joins TRBV9 and TRBJ1-1; 8 bases are shared with TRBD1. The material was peripheral blood, obtained after pregnancy. The TCR sequence derives from a female donor with multiple sclerosis, enrolled in a pregnancy study. CDR3 sequence: CASSVFDRGNTEAFF. The CDR3 DNA follows: TGTGCCAGCAGCGTATTTGACAGGGGGAACACTGAAGCTTTCTTT.